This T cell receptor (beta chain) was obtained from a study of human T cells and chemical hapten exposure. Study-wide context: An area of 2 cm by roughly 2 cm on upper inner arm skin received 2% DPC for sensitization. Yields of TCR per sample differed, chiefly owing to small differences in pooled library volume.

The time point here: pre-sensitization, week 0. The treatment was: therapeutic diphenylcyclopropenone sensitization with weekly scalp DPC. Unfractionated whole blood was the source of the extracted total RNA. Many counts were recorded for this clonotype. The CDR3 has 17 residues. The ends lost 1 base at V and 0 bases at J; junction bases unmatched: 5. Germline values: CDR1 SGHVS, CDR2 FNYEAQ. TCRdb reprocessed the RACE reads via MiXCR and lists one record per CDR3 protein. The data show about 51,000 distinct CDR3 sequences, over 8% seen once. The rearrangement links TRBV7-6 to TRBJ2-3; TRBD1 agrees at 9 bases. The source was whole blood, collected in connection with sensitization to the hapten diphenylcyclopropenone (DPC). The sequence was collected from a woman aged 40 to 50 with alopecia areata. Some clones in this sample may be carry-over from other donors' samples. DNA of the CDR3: TGTGCCAGCAGCTTAGTCCACAGGGGGCTTAGCACAGATACGCAGTATTTT. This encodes CASSLVHRGLSTDTQYF.